The sequence of this T cell receptor beta chain was determined in a study of OX40 agonist ivuxolimab in advanced cancers. CDR1 MDHEN and CDR2 SYDVKM come from the germline V gene. The CDR3 totals 12 residues. V shed 10 bases, J shed 4 bases, and the junction held 6 bases outside the gene matches. The data were produced by immunoSEQ multiplex PCR, yet TCRdb's version contains in-frame clones alone and is incomplete. The data show tens of thousands of clones, roughly four fifths seen once. This TCR came from an adult with an advanced solid tumor such as melanoma, head and neck, liver or kidney cancer. This sequence joins TRBV28 and TRBJ1-2, with TRBD1 identical over 7 bases. This material consisted of CD4+ or CD8+ T cells sorted from blood, taken in a trial of the OX40 agonist ivuxolimab. CDR3 coding DNA: TGTGCCACCGAGACAGGGCGCTATGGCTACACCTTC. This encodes CATETGRYGYTF.